This TCR beta chain derives from a study of T-cell reconstitution after alpha-beta-depleted transplantation in children. This clonotype was counted only a few times. The length of the CDR3 is 14 residues. Germline assignment: CDR1 PRHDT and CDR2 FYEKMQ (reference sequence). V lost 2 bases and J lost 2, with 8 bases in between. During its preparation, the TCRbeta library received unique molecular identifiers. TCRdb re-called the PCR reads through MiXCR, storing one row per CDR3 protein. The sample lists some 520,000 distinct CDR3 sequences, approximately 30% occurring once. This material consisted of PBMCs from the stem cell graft donor, taken from the stem cell graft. This chain joins TRBV13 and TRBJ2-3; D unresolved. The TCR was taken from a human donor who donated a stem cell graft to a child with aplastic anemia. Here the CDR3 DNA reads TGTGCCAGCAGCTTAATACAGTCCACAGATACGCAGTATTTT. Amino acid sequence: CASSLIQSTDTQYF.